Listed below are T cell receptor beta chains from one sample, sequenced in a study of cytomegalovirus exposure and HLA in healthy donors. The table came from immunoSEQ multiplex PCR; TCRdb's copy has only in-frame clones and leaves some out. This table has around 200,000 clones, around four fifths appearing once. Material: PBMCs. The receptors stem from a middle-aged woman in good health and CMV-seronegative. Both conserved end residues are part of each CDR3. Fields, in order: V gene, J gene, clone size, D gene, CDR3 DNA, CDR3 protein. The D gene is left open where the match is weak. Some rows mark clone size as missing; the rest say once, few, many or name a class of expanded clone.

v_call: TRBV28; j_call: TRBJ1-2; clone_size: once; d_call: .; cdr3_nt: TGTGCCAGCAGTCCCCCTGGTGGGAGGCGGGAGCGAGGCTACACCTTC; cdr3_aa: CASSPPGGRRERGYTF
v_call: TRBV30; j_call: TRBJ2-2; clone_size: .; d_call: .; cdr3_nt: TGTGCCTGGAGTCTATGGACCGGGGAGCTGTTTTTT; cdr3_aa: CAWSLWTGELFF
v_call: TRBV6-6; j_call: TRBJ2-7; clone_size: few; d_call: .; cdr3_nt: TGTGCCAGCAGCCGCGCCGCTAGGAGTTCCGAGCAGTACTTC; cdr3_aa: CASSRAARSSEQYF
v_call: TRBV12-5; j_call: TRBJ2-5; clone_size: .; d_call: TRBD2; cdr3_nt: TGTGCTAGTGGTTCGGGAGGGGGCGGGAGGGCCTCGGAGACCCAGTACTTC; cdr3_aa: CASGSGGGGRASETQYF
v_call: TRBV5-1; j_call: TRBJ2-7; clone_size: once; d_call: .; cdr3_nt: TGCGCCAGCAGATCACAGGGCCTAACCTACGAGCAGTACTTC; cdr3_aa: CASRSQGLTYEQYF
v_call: TRBV6-6; j_call: TRBJ2-1; clone_size: .; d_call: TRBD2; cdr3_nt: TGTGCCAGCACCGGGACTAGCGGGAGCTCCTACAATGAGCAGTTCTTC; cdr3_aa: CASTGTSGSSYNEQFF
v_call: TRBV7-9; j_call: TRBJ2-3; clone_size: .; d_call: TRBD1; cdr3_nt: TGTGCCAGCAGCTTCGGACAGGGCCCAGATACGCAGTATTTT; cdr3_aa: CASSFGQGPDTQYF
v_call: TRBV2; j_call: TRBJ1-5; clone_size: .; d_call: .; cdr3_nt: TGTGCCGGCAGCACAGGGTGGGATCAGCCCCAGCATTTT; cdr3_aa: CAGSTGWDQPQHF
v_call: TRBV6-5; j_call: TRBJ1-2; clone_size: .; d_call: TRBD1; cdr3_nt: TGTGCCAGCAGTGTTCCGGGACAGGGGTGGTATGGCTACACCTTC; cdr3_aa: CASSVPGQGWYGYTF
v_call: TRBV30; j_call: TRBJ1-1; clone_size: .; d_call: TRBD1; cdr3_nt: TGTGCCTGGAATAGATTTGAACAGGGGACGACTTTCTTT; cdr3_aa: CAWNRFEQGTTFF
v_call: TRBV5-1; j_call: TRBJ2-3; clone_size: .; d_call: TRBD1; cdr3_nt: TGCGCCAGCAGCGCGACAGGGGCCACAGATACGCAGTATTTT; cdr3_aa: CASSATGATDTQYF
v_call: TRBV6-6; j_call: TRBJ2-1; clone_size: few; d_call: .; cdr3_nt: TGTGCCAGCAGTTACAAGGCAGGGGTGCAGTTCTTC; cdr3_aa: CASSYKAGVQFF
v_call: TRBV5-4; j_call: TRBJ2-7; clone_size: .; d_call: .; cdr3_nt: TGTGCCAGCAGCTTGCGGGGTTCCTACGAGCAGTACTTC; cdr3_aa: CASSLRGSYEQYF